The 22 T cell receptor beta chains below all came from one sample that was sequenced in a study of blood T cell repertoires in COVID-19. The repertoire was sequenced with immunoSEQ multiplex PCR; TCRdb's copy has only in-frame clones and lacks some. The top ten clones hold 28% of a sample with about 73,000 clones, 65% to 85% of them seen once. Sample: peripheral blood. These receptors were taken from a human donor in a cohort sampled during active COVID-19.

V is TRBV5-6 and J is TRBJ2-1, with a possible D match to TRBD2 (6 bases). Trimming left V 6 bases short and J 1 base short, with 17 bases between. In germline, CDR1 is SGHDT, CDR2 YYEEEE. The CDR3 sequence is 16 residues long. This chain's CDR3 is CASTLGGGGSYNEQFF. As DNA, the CDR3 is TGTGCCAGCACCCTGGGGGGAGGTGGGTCCTACAATGAGCAGTTCTTC.

V is TRBV19 and J is TRBJ1-2; D is unclear. This CDR3 spans 11 amino acids. Deletions cut 7 bases from V and 8 bases from J, with 11 bases between. Germline V CDR1 and CDR2: LNHDA, SQIVND (reference sequence). CDR3 in amino acids: CASKGEKGYTF. In DNA form, the CDR3 reads TGTGCCAGTAAGGGAGAGAAGGGCTACACCTTC. The full variable domain, completed using reference TRBV19 and TRBJ1-2, is DGGITQSPKYLFRKEGQNVTLSCEQNLNHDAMYWYRQDPGQGLRLIYYSQIVNDFQKGDIAEGYSVSREKKESFPLTVTSAQKNPTAFYLCASKGEKGYTFGSGTRLTVV.

This clone has more than one count but fewer than ten. The chain joins TRBV25-1 to TRBJ1-2; 10 bases line up with TRBD1. With V trimmed by 1 base and J by 7 bases, 9 bases remained unmatched. The CDR3 extends over 16 amino acids. Germline CDR1 MGHDK, CDR2 SYGVNS. The CDR3 region is CASSESTPGQGGGYTF. CDR3 DNA: TGTGCCAGCAGTGAATCAACCCCCGGACAGGGGGGTGGCTACACCTTC.

The chain couples TRBV6-5 to TRBJ1-2, with no clear D. The length of the CDR3 is 15 residues. Trimming cost V 7 bases and J 5 bases, with 20 bases left between them. Germline CDR1 is MNHEY and CDR2 is SVGAGI. In nucleotides, the CDR3 is TGTGCCAGCATAAACGTGGGGATTTCGGGGTATGGCTACACCTTC. Amino acids: CASINVGISGYGYTF.

The J gene is TRBJ2-3, the V gene TRBV10-3, with D perhaps TRBD2 (6 bases). This CDR3 has 14 amino acids. Deletions cut 11 bases from V and 1 base from J, with 16 bases between. Per the germline V gene, CDR1 is ENHRY and CDR2 is SYGVKD. CDR3 in amino acids: CAVRDSVGTDTQYF. In DNA, the CDR3 is TGTGCCGTACGGGACTCCGTGGGCACAGATACGCAGTATTTT.

This chain joins TRBV19 and TRBJ2-1; 8 nucleotides align to TRBD2. CDR3 length equals 15 residues. Per germline, CDR1 LNHDA and CDR2 SQIVND (reference sequence). J gave up 0 bases and V 7 bases, and 5 bases lay outside the gene matches. Written as DNA, the CDR3 is TGTGCCAGTAAGGCTAGCGGGTCCTCCTACAATGAGCAGTTCTTC. Its protein product is CASKASGSSYNEQFF.

The chain is built from TRBV9 and TRBJ2-2; maybe TRBD2 (6 bases). The germline V gene has CDR1 SGDLS and CDR2 YYNGEE. V was pared by 0 bases and J by 4 bases, with 13 bases between. The CDR3 is made up of 16 amino acids. CDR3 nucleotide sequence: TGTGCCAGCAGCGTAGGGGGGGAGCAGACCACCGGGGAGCTGTTTTTT. Translating it yields CASSVGGEQTTGELFF.

CDR3 amino acids: CASSPVLGTNEKLFF. In nucleotides, the CDR3 is TGTGCCAGCAGCCCCGTACTAGGGACTAATGAAAAACTGTTTTTT. This chain joins TRBV4-2 and TRBJ1-4; D is ambiguous. CDR1 and CDR2 from the germline V gene are LGHNA and YNFKEQ. With 4 bases removed from V and 2 bases from J, the gap between germline ends came to 11 bases. This CDR3 spans 15 amino acids.

This chain links TRBV7-7 with TRBJ2-2; TRBD1 matches at 10 bases. The germline V gene has CDR1 SSHAT and CDR2 FNYEAQ (reference sequence). This CDR3 region has 15 residues. After removal of 5 bases from V and 5 bases from J, the junction contained 5 bases not matched to a gene. CDR3: CASSVGTGETGELFF. The CDR3 coding sequence is TGTGCCAGCAGCGTCGGGACAGGGGAAACCGGGGAGCTGTTTTTT. Using reference TRBV7-7 and TRBJ2-2 for the parts outside the CDR3, the full variable domain is GAGVSQSPRYKVTKRGQDVTLRCDPISSHATLYWYQQALGQGPEFLTYFNYEAQPDKSGLPSDRFSAERPEGSISTLTIQRTEQRDSAMYRCASSVGTGETGELFFGEGSRLTVL.

The chain uses TRBV5-8 and TRBJ2-7; 10 bases agree with TRBD2. The CDR3 runs to 15 residues. V trimming: 2 bases; J trimming: 3 bases; junction bases outside the gene matches: 5. Germline V gene data show CDR1 as SGHTS and CDR2 as YDEGEE. CDR3 amino acids: CASSFGASGGYEQYF. The CDR3 nucleotides are TGTGCCAGCAGCTTCGGGGCTAGCGGGGGCTACGAGCAGTACTTC.

This chain links TRBV6-6 with TRBJ1-3, with D unresolved. The CDR3 has 14 amino acids. The germline V gene has CDR1 MNHNY and CDR2 SVGAGI (reference sequence). V was trimmed by 5 bases and J by 0 bases, leaving 8 bases between them. The CDR3 loop reads CASSPRSSGNTIYF. As DNA, the CDR3 is TGTGCCAGCAGTCCACGGAGCTCTGGAAACACCATATATTTT.

The chain joins TRBV28 to TRBJ2-7, with D maybe TRBD1 (6 bases). CDR3 size: 13 residues. CDR1 is MDHEN, CDR2 SYDVKM, per germline. Trimming took off 6 bases at V and 4 bases at J, with 13 bases between the two ends. CDR3 nucleotide sequence: TGTGCCAGCAGCCTAAATGACAGGTACGAGCAGTACTTC. Amino acids: CASSLNDRYEQYF. The variable domain in full, completed from reference TRBV28 and TRBJ2-7, reads DVKVTQSSRYLVKRTGEKVFLECVQDMDHENMFWYRQDPGLGLRLIYFSYDVKMKEKGDIPEGYSVSREKKERFSLILESASTNQTSMYLCASSLNDRYEQYFGPGTRLTVT.

V gene TRBV7-9 combines with J gene TRBJ1-4; D is undetermined. The germline gives CDR1 SEHNR, CDR2 FQNEAQ (reference sequence). The V gene lost 5 bases and the J gene lost 7 bases, with 17 bases spanning the gap. This CDR3 has 15 amino acids. For the CDR3, the DNA is TGTGCCAGCAGCACCGTAGAGGGAGGTGTTGAAAAACTGTTTTTT. Its protein product is CASSTVEGGVEKLFF. Complete variable domain (other parts from reference TRBV7-9 and TRBJ1-4): DTGVSQNPRHKITKRGQNVTFRCDPISEHNRLYWYRQTLGQGPEFLTYFQNEAQLEKSRLLSDRFSAERPKGSFSTLEIQRTEQGDSAMYLCASSTVEGGVEKLFFGSGTQLSVL.

The CDR3 DNA is TGTGCCAGCAGATACACCCAGGGCACTGAAGCTTTCTTT. It codes for CASRYTQGTEAFF. The chain joins TRBV11-3 to TRBJ1-1; a weak D match, TRBD1 (5 bases). The CDR3 has 13 amino acids. V lost 6 bases, J lost 4 bases, and 12 bases lay in between. CDR1 is SGHNT and CDR2 is YENEEA in the germline V gene.

The V call is TRBV5-4, the J call TRBJ1-1, with D possibly being TRBD1 (6 bases). This CDR3 spans 15 amino acids. Between the trimmed V and J ends, which lost 4 bases and 5 bases, there was a span of 18 bases. The germline V gene has CDR1 SGHNT and CDR2 YYREEE (reference sequence). CDR3 nucleotides: TGTGCCAGCAGCGTATACGTGGGGGCGAATACTGAAGCTTTCTTT. Its translation is CASSVYVGANTEAFF.

V and J are TRBV19 and TRBJ2-2; 9 bases line up with TRBD1. The CDR3 has 16 residues. Germline loops: CDR1 LNHDA, CDR2 SQIVND (reference sequence). V dropped 4 bases and J dropped 4; count of bases not matched to a gene: 7. CDR3 residues: CASSTPGQGLTGELFF. As DNA, the CDR3 is TGTGCCAGTAGTACCCCGGGACAGGGCCTCACCGGGGAGCTGTTTTTT.

This clone was counted a single time. The chain combines TRBV5-1 with TRBJ1-1; D is possibly TRBD1 (6 bases). This CDR3 has 14 residues. Deletions cut 4 bases from V and 4 bases from J, with 14 bases between. Germline lookup yields CDR1 SGHRS and CDR2 YFSETQ. Written as DNA, the CDR3 is TGCGCCAGCAGCAGGGACATAGCAGGCACTGAAGCTTTCTTT. It encodes CASSRDIAGTEAFF.

The genes are TRBV7-6 and TRBJ2-7; D may be TRBD2 (6 bases). CDR3 length equals 13 residues. Germline lookup yields CDR1 SGHVS and CDR2 FNYEAQ. The V end lost 3 bases, the J end lost 3 bases, and 9 bases lay between the germline ends. The CDR3: CASSFRENYEQYF. The CDR3 coding sequence is TGTGCCAGCAGCTTCCGGGAGAACTACGAGCAGTACTTC. The full variable domain, its missing parts supplied by reference TRBV7-6 and TRBJ2-7, is GAGVSQSPRYKVTKRGQDVALRCDPISGHVSLYWYRQALGQGPEFLTYFNYEAQQDKSGLPNDRFSAERPEGSISTLTIQRTEQRDSAMYRCASSFRENYEQYFGPGTRLTVT.

The V and J genes are TRBV27 and TRBJ1-2, with D perhaps matching TRBD1 (6 bases). This CDR3 has 16 residues. V was trimmed by 0 bases and J by 2 bases, leaving 13 bases between them. Germline V gene sequence: CDR1 MNHEY, CDR2 SMNVEV (reference sequence). The DNA for the CDR3 is TGTGCCAGCAGTTTATCGGGGGCGGGCACCAACTATGGCTACACCTTC. As protein: CASSLSGAGTNYGYTF.

The chain is built from TRBV9 and TRBJ2-7; 10 positions agree with TRBD2. CDR1 and CDR2 (germline): SGDLS, YYNGEE. V shed 5 bases, J shed 6 bases, and the junction held 8 bases outside the gene matches. The CDR3 is 14 residues long. CDR3 in amino acids: CASRSGGATGEQYF. The CDR3 coding sequence is TGTGCCAGCAGGAGCGGGGGGGCCACGGGCGAGCAGTACTTC. Full variable domain (outside the CDR3, taken from reference TRBV9 and TRBJ2-7): DSGVTQTPKHLITATGQRVTLRCSPRSGDLSVYWYQQSLDQGLQFLIQYYNGEERAKGNILERFSAQQFPDLHSELNLSSLELGDSALYFCASRSGGATGEQYFGPGTRLTVT.

A few counts support this clone. This sequence joins TRBV6-2 or TRBV6-3 and TRBJ1-5; D ambiguous. With 2 bases removed from V and 6 bases from J, the gap between germline ends came to 14 bases. The CDR3 length is 15 residues. Germline V gene lookup returns CDR1 MNHEY and CDR2 SVGEGT. CDR3 DNA: TGTGCCAGCAGTTACCGGGAACAGAGCGGTCAGCCCCAGCATTTT. It translates to CASSYREQSGQPQHF.

The chain is built from TRBV9 and TRBJ2-1, with 8 bases aligning to TRBD2. CDR1 is SGDLS and CDR2 is YYNGEE in the germline V gene. V shed 3 bases, J shed 2 bases, and the junction held 7 bases outside the gene matches. The CDR3 runs 16 residues. The CDR3 region is CASSAIGGGTYNEQFF. The CDR3 nucleotides are TGTGCCAGCAGCGCAATAGGCGGGGGGACCTACAATGAGCAGTTCTTC.